This T cell receptor (beta chain) derives from a study of blood T cell repertoires in COVID-19. Study summary: PBMCs, B-cell-depleted T cells, or T cells were the source of the cDNA or gDNA that made up the material.

Authors' methods: Scientists estimated how many nucleated cells there were by amplifying reference gene primers. Libraries were prepared by immunoSEQ multiplex PCR; TCRdb keeps only in-frame clonotypes and omits some of them. The V and J calls and the clone size are those of that table, but D and trimming were determined from the DNA. The table has fewer than 45,000 clones, around four fifths seen once. The V end lost 4 bases, the J end lost 8 bases, and 14 bases lay between the germline ends. The CDR3 runs to 13 residues. The clonotype was recovered from a man aged 50 to 60 with active COVID-19. The sequenced sample consisted of peripheral blood. The J gene is TRBJ1-2, the V gene TRBV12-3 or TRBV12-4, with D possibly matching TRBD1 (5 bases). CDR3 sequence reads: CASSSDKWGGYTF. The CDR3 DNA follows: TGTGCCAGCAGTTCGGACAAATGGGGAGGCTACACCTTC.